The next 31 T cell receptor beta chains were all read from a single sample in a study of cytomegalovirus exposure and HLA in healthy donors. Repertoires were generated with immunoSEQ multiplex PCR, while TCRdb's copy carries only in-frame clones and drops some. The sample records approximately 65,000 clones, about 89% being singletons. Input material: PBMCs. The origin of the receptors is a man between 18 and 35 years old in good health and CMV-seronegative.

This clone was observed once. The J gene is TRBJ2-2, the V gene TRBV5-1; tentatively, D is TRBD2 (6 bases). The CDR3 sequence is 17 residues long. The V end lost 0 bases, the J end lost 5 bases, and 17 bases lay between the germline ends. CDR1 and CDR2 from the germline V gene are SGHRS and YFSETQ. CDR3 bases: TGCGCCAGCAGCTTGGACGGGAGAGGAGTATATACCGGGGAGCTGTTTTTT. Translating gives CASSLDGRGVYTGELFF.

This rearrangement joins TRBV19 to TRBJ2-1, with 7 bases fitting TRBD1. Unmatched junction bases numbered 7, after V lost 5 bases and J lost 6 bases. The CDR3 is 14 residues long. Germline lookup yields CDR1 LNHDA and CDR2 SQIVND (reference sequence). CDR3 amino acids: CASSRAGDSNEQFF. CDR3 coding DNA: TGTGCCAGTAGTCGGGCAGGGGACAGCAATGAGCAGTTCTTC.

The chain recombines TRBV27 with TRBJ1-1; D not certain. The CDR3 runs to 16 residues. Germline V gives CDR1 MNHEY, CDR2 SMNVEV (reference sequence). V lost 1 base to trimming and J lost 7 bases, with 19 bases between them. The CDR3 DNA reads TGTGCCAGCAGTTTATACTTCGCCAACCAGAGGGTTGAAGCTTTCTTT. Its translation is CASSLYFANQRVEAFF.

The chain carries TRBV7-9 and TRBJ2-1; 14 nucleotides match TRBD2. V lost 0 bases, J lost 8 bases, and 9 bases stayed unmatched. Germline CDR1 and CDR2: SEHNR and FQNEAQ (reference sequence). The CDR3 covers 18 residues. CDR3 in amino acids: CASSLAGLGLAGVYEQFF. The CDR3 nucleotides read TGTGCCAGCAGCTTAGCGGGGTTGGGACTAGCGGGAGTATATGAGCAGTTCTTC. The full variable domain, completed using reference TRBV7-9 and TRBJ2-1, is DTGVSQNPRHKITKRGQNVTFRCDPISEHNRLYWYRQTLGQGPEFLTYFQNEAQLEKSRLLSDRFSAERPKGSFSTLEIQRTEQGDSAMYLCASSLAGLGLAGVYEQFFGPGTRLTVL.

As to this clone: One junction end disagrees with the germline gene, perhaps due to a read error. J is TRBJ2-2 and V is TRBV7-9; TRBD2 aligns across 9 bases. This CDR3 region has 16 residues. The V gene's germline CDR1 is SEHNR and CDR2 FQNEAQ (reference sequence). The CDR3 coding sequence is TGTGCCAGCAGCCTAGCGGGGCCTAGTAGGGCCGGGGAGCTGTTTTTT. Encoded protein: CASSLAGPSRAGELFF. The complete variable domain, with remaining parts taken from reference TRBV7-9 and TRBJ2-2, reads DTGVSQNPRHKITKRGQNVTFRCDPISEHNRLYWYRQTLGQGPEFLTYFQNEAQLEKSRLLSDRFSAERPKGSFSTLEIQRTEQGDSAMYLCASSLAGPSRAGELFFGEGSRLTVL.

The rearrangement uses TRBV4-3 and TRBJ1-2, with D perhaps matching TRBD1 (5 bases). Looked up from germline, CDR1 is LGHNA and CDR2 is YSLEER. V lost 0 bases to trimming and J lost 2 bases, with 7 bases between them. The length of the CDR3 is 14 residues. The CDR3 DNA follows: TGCGCCAGCAGCCAAGATTGGGGCAACTATGGCTACACCTTC. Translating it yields CASSQDWGNYGYTF.

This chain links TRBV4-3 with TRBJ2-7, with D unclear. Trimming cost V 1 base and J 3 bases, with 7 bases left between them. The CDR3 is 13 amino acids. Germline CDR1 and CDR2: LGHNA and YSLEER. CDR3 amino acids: CASSQGFGYEQYF. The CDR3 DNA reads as TGCGCCAGCAGCCAAGGGTTCGGCTACGAGCAGTACTTC.

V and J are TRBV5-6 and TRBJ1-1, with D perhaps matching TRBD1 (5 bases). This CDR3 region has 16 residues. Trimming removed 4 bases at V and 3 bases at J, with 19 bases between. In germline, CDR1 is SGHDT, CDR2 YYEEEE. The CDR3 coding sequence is TGTGCCAGCAGCAGTCCATTCAACAAGGGGTACACTGAAGCTTTCTTT. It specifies CASSSPFNKGYTEAFF.

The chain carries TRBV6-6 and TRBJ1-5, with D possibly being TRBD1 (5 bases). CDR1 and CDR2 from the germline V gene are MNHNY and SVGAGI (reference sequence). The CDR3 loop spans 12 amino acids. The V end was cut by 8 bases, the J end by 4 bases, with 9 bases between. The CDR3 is CASGGGNQPQHF. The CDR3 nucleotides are TGTGCCAGCGGGGGGGGAAATCAGCCCCAGCATTTT.

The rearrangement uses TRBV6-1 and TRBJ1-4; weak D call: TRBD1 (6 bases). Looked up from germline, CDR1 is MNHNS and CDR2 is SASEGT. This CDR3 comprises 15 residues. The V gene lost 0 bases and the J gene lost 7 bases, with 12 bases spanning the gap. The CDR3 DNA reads TGTGCCAGCAGTGAAGCGTGGGCAGGGGCTGAAAAACTGTTTTTT. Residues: CASSEAWAGAEKLFF.

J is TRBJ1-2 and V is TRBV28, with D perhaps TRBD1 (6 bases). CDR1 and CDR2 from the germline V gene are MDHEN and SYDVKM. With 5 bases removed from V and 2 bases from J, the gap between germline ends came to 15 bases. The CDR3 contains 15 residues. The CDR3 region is CASSPRTETNYGYTF. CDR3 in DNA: TGTGCCAGCAGTCCCCGGACAGAGACAAACTATGGCTACACCTTC.

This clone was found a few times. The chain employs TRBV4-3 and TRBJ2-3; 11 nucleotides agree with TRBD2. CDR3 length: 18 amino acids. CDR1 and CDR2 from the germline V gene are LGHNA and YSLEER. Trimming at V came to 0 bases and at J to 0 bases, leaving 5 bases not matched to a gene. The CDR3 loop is CASSQEVAGGPSTDTQYF. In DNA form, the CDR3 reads TGCGCCAGCAGCCAAGAGGTAGCGGGAGGGCCCAGCACAGATACGCAGTATTTT.

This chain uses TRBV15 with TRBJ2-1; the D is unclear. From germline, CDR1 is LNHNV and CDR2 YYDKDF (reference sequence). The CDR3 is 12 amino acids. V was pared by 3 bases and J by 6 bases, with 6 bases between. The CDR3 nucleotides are TGTGCCACCAGCAGGAGAGTCAATGAGCAGTTCTTC. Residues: CATSRRVNEQFF. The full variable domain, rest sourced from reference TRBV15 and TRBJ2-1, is DAMVIQNPRYQVTQFGKPVTLSCSQTLNHNVMYWYQQKSSQAPKLLFHYYDKDFNNEADTPDNFQSRRPNTSFCFLDIRSPGLGDTAMYLCATSRRVNEQFFGPGTRLTVL.

CDR3 sequence reads: CASSLGFGLAGYEQFF. The CDR3 DNA reads as TGTGCCAGCAGCTTAGGGTTTGGACTAGCGGGATATGAGCAGTTCTTC. The V and J genes are TRBV7-3 and TRBJ2-1; 12 bases map to TRBD2. The V and J ends lost 2 bases and 8 bases, in that order; junction bases with no gene match: 7. Germline V gives CDR1 SGHTA, CDR2 FQGTGA. This CDR3 comprises 16 residues.

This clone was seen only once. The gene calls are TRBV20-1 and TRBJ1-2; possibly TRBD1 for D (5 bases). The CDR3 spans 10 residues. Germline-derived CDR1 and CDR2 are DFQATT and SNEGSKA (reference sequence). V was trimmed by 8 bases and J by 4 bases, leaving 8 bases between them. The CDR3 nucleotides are TGCAGTTTCAGGGCCTATGGCTACACCTTC. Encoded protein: CSFRAYGYTF.

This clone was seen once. In DNA, the CDR3 is TGCGCCAGCAGTCAGTTAGGGACAGGGGAAGTGTGGGGCAATCAGCCCCAGCATTTT. Encoded protein: CASSQLGTGEVWGNQPQHF. The chain joins TRBV23-1 to TRBJ1-5; 10 nucleotides agree with TRBD1. TRBV23-1 is designated an ORF whose function remains uncertain. CDR3 length: 19 residues. V lost 3 bases to trimming and J lost 2 bases; unmatched junction nucleotides: 13.

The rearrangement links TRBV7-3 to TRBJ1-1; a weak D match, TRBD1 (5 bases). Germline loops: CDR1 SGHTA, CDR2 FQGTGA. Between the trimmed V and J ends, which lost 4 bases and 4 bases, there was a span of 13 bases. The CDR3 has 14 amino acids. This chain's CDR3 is CASSSRVRGTEAFF. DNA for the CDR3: TGTGCCAGCAGCTCCAGGGTGCGTGGCACTGAAGCTTTCTTT.

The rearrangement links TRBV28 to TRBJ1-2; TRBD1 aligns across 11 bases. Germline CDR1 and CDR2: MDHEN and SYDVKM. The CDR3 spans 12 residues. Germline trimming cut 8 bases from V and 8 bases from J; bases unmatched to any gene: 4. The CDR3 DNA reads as TGTGCCAGCGCCGGGACAGGGGGGGGCTACACCTTC. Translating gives CASAGTGGGYTF.

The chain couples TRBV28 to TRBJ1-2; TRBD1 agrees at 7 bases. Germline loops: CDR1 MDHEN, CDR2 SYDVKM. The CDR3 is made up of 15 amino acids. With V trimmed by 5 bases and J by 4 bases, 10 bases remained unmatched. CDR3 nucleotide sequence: TGTGCCAGCAGTCCCGACAGGGAGTCCACCTATGGCTACACCTTC. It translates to CASSPDRESTYGYTF.

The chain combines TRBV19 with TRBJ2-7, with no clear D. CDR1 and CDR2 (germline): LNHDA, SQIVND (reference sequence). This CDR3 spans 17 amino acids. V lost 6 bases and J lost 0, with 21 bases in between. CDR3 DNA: TGTGCCAGTAGCTCAAGTCTACGGGTTCCACACTCCTACGAGCAGTACTTC. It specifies CASSSSLRVPHSYEQYF. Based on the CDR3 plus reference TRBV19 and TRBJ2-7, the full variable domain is DGGITQSPKYLFRKEGQNVTLSCEQNLNHDAMYWYRQDPGQGLRLIYYSQIVNDFQKGDIAEGYSVSREKKESFPLTVTSAQKNPTAFYLCASSSSLRVPHSYEQYFGPGTRLTVT.

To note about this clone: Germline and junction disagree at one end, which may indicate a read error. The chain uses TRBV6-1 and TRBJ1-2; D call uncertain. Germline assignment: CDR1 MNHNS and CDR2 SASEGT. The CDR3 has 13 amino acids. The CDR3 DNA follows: TGTGCCAGCAGTGATCAGTTGAAGAGTACAGCACCATTC. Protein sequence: CASSDQLKSTAPF.

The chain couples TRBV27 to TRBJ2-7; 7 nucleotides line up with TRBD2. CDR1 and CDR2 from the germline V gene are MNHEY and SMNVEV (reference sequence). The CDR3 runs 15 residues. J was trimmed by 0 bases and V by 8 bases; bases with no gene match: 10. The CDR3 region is CASGSPRLASYEQYF. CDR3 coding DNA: TGTGCCAGCGGTTCGCCCCGACTAGCCTCCTACGAGCAGTACTTC.

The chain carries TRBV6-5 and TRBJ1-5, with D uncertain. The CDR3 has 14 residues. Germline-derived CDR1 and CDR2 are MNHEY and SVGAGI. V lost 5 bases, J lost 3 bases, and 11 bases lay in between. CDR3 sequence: CASSTDGLNQPQHF. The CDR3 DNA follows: TGTGCCAGCAGTACAGACGGACTCAATCAGCCCCAGCATTTT.

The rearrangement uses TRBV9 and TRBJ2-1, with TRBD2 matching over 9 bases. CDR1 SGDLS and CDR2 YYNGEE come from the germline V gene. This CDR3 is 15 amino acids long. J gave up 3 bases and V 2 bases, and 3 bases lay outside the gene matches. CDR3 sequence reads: CASSVSGRGYNEQFF. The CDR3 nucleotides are TGTGCCAGCAGCGTTAGCGGGAGAGGCTACAATGAGCAGTTCTTC.

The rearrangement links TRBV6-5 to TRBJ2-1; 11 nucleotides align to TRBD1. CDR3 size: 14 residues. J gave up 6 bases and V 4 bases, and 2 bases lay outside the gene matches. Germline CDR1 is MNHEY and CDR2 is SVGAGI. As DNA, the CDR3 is TGTGCCAGCAGTTGGGACAGGGGGGCCAATGAGCAGTTCTTC. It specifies CASSWDRGANEQFF.

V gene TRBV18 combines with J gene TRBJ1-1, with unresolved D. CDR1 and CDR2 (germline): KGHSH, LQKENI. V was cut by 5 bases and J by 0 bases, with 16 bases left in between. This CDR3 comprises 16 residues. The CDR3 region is CASSSGFLPLNTEAFF. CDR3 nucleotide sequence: TGTGCCAGCTCATCAGGATTCCTGCCCTTGAACACTGAAGCTTTCTTT.

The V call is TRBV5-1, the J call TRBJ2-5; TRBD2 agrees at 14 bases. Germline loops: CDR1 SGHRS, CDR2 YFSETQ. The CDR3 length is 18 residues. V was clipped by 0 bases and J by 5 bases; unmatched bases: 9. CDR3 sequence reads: CASSLAGGTSGRYETQYF. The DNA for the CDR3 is TGCGCCAGCAGCTTGGCCGGCGGGACTAGCGGGAGATATGAGACCCAGTACTTC.

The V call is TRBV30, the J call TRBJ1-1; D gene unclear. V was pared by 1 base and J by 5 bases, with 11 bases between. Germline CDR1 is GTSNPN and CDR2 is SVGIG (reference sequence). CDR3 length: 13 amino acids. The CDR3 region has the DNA TGTGCCTGGAGTGGAGAGGGTTGGACTGAAGCTTTCTTT. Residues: CAWSGEGWTEAFF.

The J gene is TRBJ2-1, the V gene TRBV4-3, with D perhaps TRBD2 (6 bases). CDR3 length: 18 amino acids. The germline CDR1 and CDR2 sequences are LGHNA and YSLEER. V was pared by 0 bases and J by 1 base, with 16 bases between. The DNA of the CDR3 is TGCGCCAGCAGCCAAGATCCATTGGGCGGGATTTCCTACAATGAGCAGTTCTTC. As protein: CASSQDPLGGISYNEQFF.

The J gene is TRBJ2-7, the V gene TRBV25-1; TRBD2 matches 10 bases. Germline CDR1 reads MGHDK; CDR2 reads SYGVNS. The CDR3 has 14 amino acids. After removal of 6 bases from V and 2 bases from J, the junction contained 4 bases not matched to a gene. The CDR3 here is CASRPAGGAYEQYF. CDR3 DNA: TGTGCCAGCAGGCCAGCGGGAGGGGCCTACGAGCAGTACTTC.

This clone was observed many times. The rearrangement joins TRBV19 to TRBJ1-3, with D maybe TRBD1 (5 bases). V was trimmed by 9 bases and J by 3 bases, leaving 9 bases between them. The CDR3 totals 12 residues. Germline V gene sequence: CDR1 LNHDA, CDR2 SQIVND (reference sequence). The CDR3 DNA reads TGTGCCAGCCTGGGACTTGGAAACACCATATATTTT. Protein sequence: CASLGLGNTIYF. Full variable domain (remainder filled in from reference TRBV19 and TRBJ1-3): DGGITQSPKYLFRKEGQNVTLSCEQNLNHDAMYWYRQDPGQGLRLIYYSQIVNDFQKGDIAEGYSVSREKKESFPLTVTSAQKNPTAFYLCASLGLGNTIYFGEGSWLTVV.